The rows below give T cell receptor beta chains drawn from one sample of a study of OX40 agonist ivuxolimab in advanced cancers. Here immunoSEQ multiplex PCR was the method, and the copy in TCRdb shows in-frame clones only, minus some. Of fewer than 65,000 clones detected, about 89% appear once; the ten largest clones hold 4% to 5%. This material consisted of CD4+ or CD8+ T cells sorted from blood, taken in a trial of the OX40 agonist ivuxolimab. The receptors were gathered from an adult with an advanced solid tumor such as melanoma, head and neck, liver or kidney cancer. CDR3s include the opening cysteine and the closing phenylalanine or tryptophan. D genes are given only for firm matches. For some rows the clone size is stated as once, few or many, or as a class when expanded; others skip it.

abundance: .; d_gene: TRBD2; j_gene: TRBJ2-1; v_gene: TRBV4-2; CDR3nt: TGTGCCAGCAGCCAAGAATGGGGACTAGCGGGATTCGGTGAGCAGTTCTTC; CDR3aa: CASSQEWGLAGFGEQFF
abundance: .; d_gene: .; j_gene: TRBJ2-6; v_gene: TRBV10-1; CDR3nt: TGCGCCAGCAGCAGGGGGGGAGGGGCCAACGTCCTGACTTTC; CDR3aa: CASSRGGGANVLTF
abundance: .; d_gene: TRBD1; j_gene: TRBJ1-2; v_gene: TRBV19; CDR3nt: TGTGCCAGTAGTATTGGACAGGGTCATGGCTACACCTTC; CDR3aa: CASSIGQGHGYTF
abundance: .; d_gene: TRBD2; j_gene: TRBJ2-7; v_gene: TRBV7-9; CDR3nt: TGTGCCAGCAGCTTAGTTCCTAGCGGGAACTCCTACGAGCAGTACTTC; CDR3aa: CASSLVPSGNSYEQYF
abundance: once; d_gene: .; j_gene: TRBJ2-2; v_gene: TRBV5-1; CDR3nt: TGCGCCAGCAGCTTCTTCAACACCGGGGAGCTGTTTTTT; CDR3aa: CASSFFNTGELFF
abundance: .; d_gene: .; j_gene: TRBJ1-1; v_gene: TRBV28; CDR3nt: TGTGCCAGCAGCCTGGGACGGGTGAACACTGAAGCTTTCTTT; CDR3aa: CASSLGRVNTEAFF
abundance: .; d_gene: .; j_gene: TRBJ2-1; v_gene: TRBV19; CDR3nt: TGTGCCAGTAGTAGCCGACAGGCTTACAATGAGCAGTTCTTC; CDR3aa: CASSSRQAYNEQFF
abundance: .; d_gene: .; j_gene: TRBJ1-1; v_gene: TRBV7-9; CDR3nt: TGTGCCAGCAGCTCGTTGGACACCCTCTCGGCGGTGAACACTGAAGCTTTCTTT; CDR3aa: CASSSLDTLSAVNTEAFF
abundance: .; d_gene: .; j_gene: TRBJ1-2; v_gene: TRBV2; CDR3nt: TGTGCCAGCAGTGATTCAACAGGGAGGCACGGCTACACCTTC; CDR3aa: CASSDSTGRHGYTF
abundance: .; d_gene: .; j_gene: TRBJ2-2; v_gene: TRBV19; CDR3nt: TGTGCCAGTATTGGGATAGACACCGGGGAGCTGTTTTTT; CDR3aa: CASIGIDTGELFF
abundance: .; d_gene: .; j_gene: TRBJ2-3; v_gene: TRBV9; CDR3nt: TGTGCCAGCAGCCCCCCCCTCGGGACCCCGGATACGCAGTATTTT; CDR3aa: CASSPPLGTPDTQYF
abundance: .; d_gene: .; j_gene: TRBJ2-5; v_gene: TRBV6-5; CDR3nt: TGTGCCAGCAGTTACCCTCGAGGGGAGACCCAGTACTTC; CDR3aa: CASSYPRGETQYF
abundance: .; d_gene: .; j_gene: TRBJ2-2; v_gene: TRBV19; CDR3nt: TGTGCCAGTACTCCCTCGGTCGCCGGGGAGCTGTTTTTT; CDR3aa: CASTPSVAGELFF
abundance: .; d_gene: TRBD1; j_gene: TRBJ1-1; v_gene: TRBV6-5; CDR3nt: TGTGCCAGCAGTTTACAGGGGTTTGGGAACACTGAAGCTTTCTTT; CDR3aa: CASSLQGFGNTEAFF
abundance: .; d_gene: .; j_gene: TRBJ1-1; v_gene: TRBV9; CDR3nt: TGTGCCAGCAGCGTATTAGCGGGGCGGAGCACTGAAGCTTTCTTT; CDR3aa: CASSVLAGRSTEAFF
abundance: .; d_gene: .; j_gene: TRBJ1-1; v_gene: TRBV30; CDR3nt: TGTGCCTGGAGTCCTGGCCTGGGACGACTGGTCACTGAAGCTTTCTTT; CDR3aa: CAWSPGLGRLVTEAFF
abundance: .; d_gene: .; j_gene: TRBJ2-2; v_gene: TRBV5-5; CDR3nt: TGTGCCAGCAGCTTTTACAGGGCTTCGAACACCGGGGAGCTGTTTTTT; CDR3aa: CASSFYRASNTGELFF
abundance: .; d_gene: TRBD1; j_gene: TRBJ1-1; v_gene: TRBV2; CDR3nt: TGTGCCAGCAGAGGCGACGGACAGGGGCCGAACACTGAAGCTTTCTTT; CDR3aa: CASRGDGQGPNTEAFF
abundance: .; d_gene: .; j_gene: TRBJ1-2; v_gene: TRBV10-3; CDR3nt: TGTGCCATCAGTGGAGTCCTGGTGGCAGAACATGGCTACACCTTC; CDR3aa: CAISGVLVAEHGYTF
abundance: .; d_gene: .; j_gene: TRBJ2-5; v_gene: TRBV4-1; CDR3nt: TGCGCCAGCAGCCAAGATCTTGGCAGGGGGGTGTGGGAGACCCAGTACTTC; CDR3aa: CASSQDLGRGVWETQYF
abundance: .; d_gene: .; j_gene: TRBJ2-3; v_gene: TRBV4-3; CDR3nt: TGCGCCAGCAGCCAAGACCAGGATAGCACAGATACGCAGTATTTT; CDR3aa: CASSQDQDSTDTQYF
abundance: .; d_gene: .; j_gene: TRBJ1-1; v_gene: TRBV11-3; CDR3nt: TGTGCCAGCAGCTCACAGGCGAACACTGAAGCTTTCTTT; CDR3aa: CASSSQANTEAFF
abundance: once; d_gene: TRBD1; j_gene: TRBJ2-2; v_gene: TRBV9; CDR3nt: TGTGCCAGCAGCGTAGCTCGAGGACAGGGGAACACCGGGGAGCTGTTTTTT; CDR3aa: CASSVARGQGNTGELFF
abundance: .; d_gene: .; j_gene: TRBJ1-6; v_gene: TRBV27; CDR3nt: TGTGCCAGTCATCCGGGCCCTTTGACTTCACCCCTCCACTTT; CDR3aa: CASHPGPLTSPLHF
abundance: .; d_gene: .; j_gene: TRBJ2-7; v_gene: TRBV5-5; CDR3nt: TGTGCCAGCAGCTTTTTCCAGGGTGGAGGGGAGCAGTACTTC; CDR3aa: CASSFFQGGGEQYF
abundance: .; d_gene: TRBD1; j_gene: TRBJ1-4; v_gene: TRBV18; CDR3nt: TGTGCCAGCTCACCTACAGGGGGAGTGAATGAAAAACTGTTTTTT; CDR3aa: CASSPTGGVNEKLFF
abundance: .; d_gene: TRBD1; j_gene: TRBJ1-5; v_gene: TRBV27; CDR3nt: TGTGCCAGCAGCAAAGGACAGGGAAGCAATCAGCCCCAGCATTTT; CDR3aa: CASSKGQGSNQPQHF
abundance: .; d_gene: .; j_gene: TRBJ1-1; v_gene: TRBV7-3; CDR3nt: TGTGCCAGCCGACTTCATGAGGGCGCAAACACTGAAGCTTTCTTT; CDR3aa: CASRLHEGANTEAFF
abundance: .; d_gene: .; j_gene: TRBJ2-1; v_gene: TRBV9; CDR3nt: TGTGCCAGCAGCGTCCGAGGGATTAATGAGCAGTTCTTC; CDR3aa: CASSVRGINEQFF
abundance: .; d_gene: TRBD1; j_gene: TRBJ1-4; v_gene: TRBV5-4; CDR3nt: TGTGCCAGCAGCTTAGGGACAGATTATAATGAAAAACTGTTTTTT; CDR3aa: CASSLGTDYNEKLFF
abundance: .; d_gene: .; j_gene: TRBJ2-3; v_gene: TRBV4-3; CDR3nt: TGCGCCAGCAGCCCTTGGGGTGGCACAGATACGCAGTATTTT; CDR3aa: CASSPWGGTDTQYF
abundance: .; d_gene: .; j_gene: TRBJ1-1; v_gene: TRBV6-1; CDR3nt: TGTGCCAGCATCGAAAGCCCGGGGGGCAACACTGAAGCTTTCTTT; CDR3aa: CASIESPGGNTEAFF
abundance: .; d_gene: .; j_gene: TRBJ1-3; v_gene: TRBV5-1; CDR3nt: TGCGCCAGCAGCTTGTATGGGGGAACTGGAAACACCATATATTTT; CDR3aa: CASSLYGGTGNTIYF
abundance: .; d_gene: .; j_gene: TRBJ2-1; v_gene: TRBV4-1; CDR3nt: TGCGCCAGCAGCCAAGCCCATCTAAGTGAGGAGAATGAGCAGTTCTTC; CDR3aa: CASSQAHLSEENEQFF
abundance: .; d_gene: .; j_gene: TRBJ2-4; v_gene: TRBV5-4; CDR3nt: TGTGCCAGCAGCTTGTTGGCTAAAGCCAAAAACATTCAGTACTTC; CDR3aa: CASSLLAKAKNIQYF
abundance: .; d_gene: .; j_gene: TRBJ2-2; v_gene: TRBV2; CDR3nt: TGTGCCAGCAGTCCGGGGACCGGGGAGCTGTTTTTT; CDR3aa: CASSPGTGELFF
abundance: .; d_gene: .; j_gene: TRBJ1-1; v_gene: TRBV28; CDR3nt: TGTGCCAGCAGTTTAGGCCGGAACACTGAAGCTTTCTTT; CDR3aa: CASSLGRNTEAFF
abundance: .; d_gene: .; j_gene: TRBJ1-4; v_gene: TRBV29-1; CDR3nt: TGCAGCGTTGAAGGGGGGGCAACTAATGAAAAACTGTTTTTT; CDR3aa: CSVEGGATNEKLFF
abundance: .; d_gene: .; j_gene: TRBJ2-1; v_gene: TRBV29-1; CDR3nt: TGCAGCGTTGAAGATCTTGGGTACAATGAGCAGTTCTTC; CDR3aa: CSVEDLGYNEQFF
abundance: .; d_gene: .; j_gene: TRBJ2-5; v_gene: TRBV2; CDR3nt: TGTGCCAGCAGTGAACTGGGGGCGAGTGAGACCCAGTACTTC; CDR3aa: CASSELGASETQYF